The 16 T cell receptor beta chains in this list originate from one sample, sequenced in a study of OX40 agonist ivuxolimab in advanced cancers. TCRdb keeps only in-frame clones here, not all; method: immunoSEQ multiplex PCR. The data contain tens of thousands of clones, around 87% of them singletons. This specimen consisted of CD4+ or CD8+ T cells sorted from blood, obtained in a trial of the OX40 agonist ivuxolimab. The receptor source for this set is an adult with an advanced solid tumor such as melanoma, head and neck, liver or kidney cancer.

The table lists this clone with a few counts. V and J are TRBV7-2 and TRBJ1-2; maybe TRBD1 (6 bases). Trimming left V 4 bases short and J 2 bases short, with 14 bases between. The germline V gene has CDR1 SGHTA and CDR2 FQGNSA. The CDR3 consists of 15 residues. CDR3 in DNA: TGTGCCAGCAGCTACCAGGGGCAGGGGAACTATGGCTACACCTTC. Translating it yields CASSYQGQGNYGYTF.

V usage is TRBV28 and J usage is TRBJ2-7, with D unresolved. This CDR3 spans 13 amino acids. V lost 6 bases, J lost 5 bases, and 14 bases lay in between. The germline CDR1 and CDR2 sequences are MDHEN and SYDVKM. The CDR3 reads CASRAPQSHEQYF. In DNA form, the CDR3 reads TGTGCCAGCAGGGCGCCCCAGAGCCACGAGCAGTACTTC.

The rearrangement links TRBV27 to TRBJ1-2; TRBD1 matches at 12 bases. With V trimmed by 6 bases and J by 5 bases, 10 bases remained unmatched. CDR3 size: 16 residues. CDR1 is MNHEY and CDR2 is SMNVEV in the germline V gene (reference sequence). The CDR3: CASRPTGTGGRYGYTF. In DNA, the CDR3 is TGTGCCAGCAGGCCTACCGGGACAGGGGGCAGGTATGGCTACACCTTC.

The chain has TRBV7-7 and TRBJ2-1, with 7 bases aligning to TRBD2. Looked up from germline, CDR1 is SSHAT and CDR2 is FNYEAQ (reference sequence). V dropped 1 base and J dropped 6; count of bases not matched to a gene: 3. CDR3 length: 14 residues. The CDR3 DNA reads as TGTGCCAGCAGCTTAGGAGGGACTATCAATGAGCAGTTCTTC. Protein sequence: CASSLGGTINEQFF.

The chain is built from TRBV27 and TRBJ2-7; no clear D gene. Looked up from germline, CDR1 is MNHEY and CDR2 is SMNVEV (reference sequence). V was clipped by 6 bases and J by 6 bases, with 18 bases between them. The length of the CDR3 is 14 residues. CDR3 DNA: TGTGCCAGCAGCAGCCGCCTAAAAGTAACCGAGCAGTACTTC. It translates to CASSSRLKVTEQYF.

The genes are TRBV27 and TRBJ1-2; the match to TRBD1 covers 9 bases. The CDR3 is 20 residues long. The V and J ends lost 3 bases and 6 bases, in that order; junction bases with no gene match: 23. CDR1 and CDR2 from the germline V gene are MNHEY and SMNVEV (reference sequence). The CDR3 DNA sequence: TGTGCCAGCAGTTTGTCCCGGGACAGGGTTTTTTTAGGCCGTAATGATGGCTACACCTTC. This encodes CASSLSRDRVFLGRNDGYTF.

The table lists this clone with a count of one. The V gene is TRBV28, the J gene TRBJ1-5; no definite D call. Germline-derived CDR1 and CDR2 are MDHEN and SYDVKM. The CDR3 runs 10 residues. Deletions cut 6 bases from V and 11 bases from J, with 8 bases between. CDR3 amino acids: CASSRLAQHF. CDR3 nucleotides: TGTGCCAGCAGCCGATTAGCCCAGCATTTT. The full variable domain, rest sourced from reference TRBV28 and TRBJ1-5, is DVKVTQSSRYLVKRTGEKVFLECVQDMDHENMFWYRQDPGLGLRLIYFSYDVKMKEKGDIPEGYSVSREKKERFSLILESASTNQTSMYLCASSRLAQHFGDGTRLSIL.

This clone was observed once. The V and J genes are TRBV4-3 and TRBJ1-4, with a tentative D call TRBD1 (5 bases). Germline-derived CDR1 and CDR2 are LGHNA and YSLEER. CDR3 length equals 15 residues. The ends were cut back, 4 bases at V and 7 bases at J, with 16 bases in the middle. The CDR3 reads CASSLGTSWGEKLFF. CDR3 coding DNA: TGCGCCAGCAGCCTGGGGACCTCGTGGGGTGAAAAACTGTTTTTT.

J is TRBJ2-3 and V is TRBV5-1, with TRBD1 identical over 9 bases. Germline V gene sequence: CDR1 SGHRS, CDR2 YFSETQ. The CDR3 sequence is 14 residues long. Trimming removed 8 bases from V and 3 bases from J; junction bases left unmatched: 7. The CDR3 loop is CASTQGARTDTQYF. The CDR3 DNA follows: TGCGCCAGTACACAGGGGGCGCGAACAGATACGCAGTATTTT.

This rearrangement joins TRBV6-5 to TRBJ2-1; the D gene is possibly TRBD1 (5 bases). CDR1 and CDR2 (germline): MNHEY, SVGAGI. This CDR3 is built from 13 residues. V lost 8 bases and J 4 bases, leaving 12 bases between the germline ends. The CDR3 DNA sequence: TGTGCCAGCTTAGGGGCATCGTACAATGAGCAGTTCTTC. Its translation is CASLGASYNEQFF.

CDR3 region: CASSPRDREAGNTIYF. The CDR3 DNA reads as TGCGCCAGCAGCCCGCGGGACAGGGAGGCTGGAAACACCATATATTTT. The rearrangement uses TRBV5-1 and TRBJ1-3; 9 nucleotides agree with TRBD1. CDR3 length: 16 residues. J gave up 2 bases and V 4 bases, and 7 bases lay outside the gene matches. Germline V CDR1 and CDR2: SGHRS, YFSETQ.

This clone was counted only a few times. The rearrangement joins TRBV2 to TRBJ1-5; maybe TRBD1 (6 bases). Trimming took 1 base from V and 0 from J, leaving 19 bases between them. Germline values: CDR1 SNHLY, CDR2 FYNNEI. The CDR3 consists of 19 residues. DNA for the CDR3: TGTGCCAGCAGTGAAGACGCTAACAGGGACCTTTATAGCAATCAGCCCCAGCATTTT. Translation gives CASSEDANRDLYSNQPQHF.

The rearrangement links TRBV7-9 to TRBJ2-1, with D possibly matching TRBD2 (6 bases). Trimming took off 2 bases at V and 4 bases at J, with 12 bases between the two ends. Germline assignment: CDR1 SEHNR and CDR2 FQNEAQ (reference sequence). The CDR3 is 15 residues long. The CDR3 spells CASSLSGRSYNEQFF. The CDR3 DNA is TGTGCCAGCAGCTTATCTGGGAGGAGTTACAATGAGCAGTTCTTC. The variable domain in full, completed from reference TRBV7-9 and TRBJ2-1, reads DTGVSQNPRHKITKRGQNVTFRCDPISEHNRLYWYRQTLGQGPEFLTYFQNEAQLEKSRLLSDRFSAERPKGSFSTLEIQRTEQGDSAMYLCASSLSGRSYNEQFFGPGTRLTVL.

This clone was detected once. Written as DNA, the CDR3 is TGTGCCAGCAGCTGGGACAGGGGCGCCTACGAGCAGTACTTC. Its translation is CASSWDRGAYEQYF. The chain couples TRBV7-2 to TRBJ2-7; TRBD1 aligns across 10 bases. The CDR3 has 14 amino acids. After removal of 4 bases from V and 2 bases from J, the junction contained 2 bases not matched to a gene. CDR1 and CDR2 (germline): SGHTA, FQGNSA.

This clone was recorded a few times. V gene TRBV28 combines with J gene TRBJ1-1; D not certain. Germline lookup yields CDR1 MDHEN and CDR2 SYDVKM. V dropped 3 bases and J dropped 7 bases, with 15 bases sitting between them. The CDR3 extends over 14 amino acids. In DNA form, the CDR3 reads TGTGCCAGCAGTTTCCTACCCCAAGGGAATGAAGCTTTCTTT. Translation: CASSFLPQGNEAFF.

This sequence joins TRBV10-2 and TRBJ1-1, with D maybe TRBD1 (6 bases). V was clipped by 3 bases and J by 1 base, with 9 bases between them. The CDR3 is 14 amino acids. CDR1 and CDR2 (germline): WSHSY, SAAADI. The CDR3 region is CASSDTGRNTEAFF. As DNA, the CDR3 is TGCGCCAGCAGTGATACAGGGAGGAACACTGAAGCTTTCTTT.